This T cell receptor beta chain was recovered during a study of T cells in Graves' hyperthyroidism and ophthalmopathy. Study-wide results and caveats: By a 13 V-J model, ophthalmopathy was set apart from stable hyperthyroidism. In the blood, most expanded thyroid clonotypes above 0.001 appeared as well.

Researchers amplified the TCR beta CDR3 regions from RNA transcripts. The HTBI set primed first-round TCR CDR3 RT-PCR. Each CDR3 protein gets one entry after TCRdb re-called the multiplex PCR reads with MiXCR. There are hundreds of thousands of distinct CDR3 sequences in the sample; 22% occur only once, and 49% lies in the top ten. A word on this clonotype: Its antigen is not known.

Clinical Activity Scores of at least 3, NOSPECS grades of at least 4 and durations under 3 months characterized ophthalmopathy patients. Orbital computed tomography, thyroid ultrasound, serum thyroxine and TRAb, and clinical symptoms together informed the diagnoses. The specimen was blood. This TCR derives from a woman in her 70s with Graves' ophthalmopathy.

As DNA, the CDR3 is TGTGCCAGTAGCCGTTTGGGAGCCGATGGCTACACCTTC. Translated: CASSRLGADGYTF. The J gene is TRBJ1-2, the V gene TRBV19; D is undetermined. Trimming took 6 bases from V and 6 from J, leaving 14 bases between them. The CDR3 contains 13 residues. Germline lookup yields CDR1 LNHDA and CDR2 SQIVND (reference sequence).